This TCR beta chain was found in a study of spatial heterogeneity in lung cancer (dated by TCRdb to the late 2010s). A note on the overall study: Beta-chain transcripts were consistently detected in greater numbers than alpha-chain transcripts, which likely reflects a higher abundance of beta-chain transcripts. The study quantitatively compared TCR alpha and beta repertoires across multiple tumor regions, matched nontumor lung and blood in non-small cell lung cancer. A strong correlation was found between TCR transcript counts in tumor regions and a T cell transcriptional module score from matched bulk RNA-seq. In the raw uncorrected reads, each unique combination of TCR and UMI appeared more than ten times on average. At surgery, both alpha and beta chains were TCR-sequenced in about 200 tumor regions, about 61 matched nontumor lung samples and around 50 PBMC samples. TCR repertoire features were related to nonsynonymous mutation counts determined by whole-exome sequencing of tumor tissue. The paper's findings and limits, for the study overall: Counts of ubiquitous and regional expanded TCRs correlated with counts of ubiquitous and regional nonsynonymous mutations, respectively. Additional single-cell paired TCR alpha and beta sequencing was considered necessary to confirm, at a functional level, the hypothesis that regional TCRs recognize regional mutations. TCR-seq was estimated to cover only approximately 6.6% of tumor T cells for alpha chains and approximately 12% for beta chains. The tumor nonsynonymous mutation count correlated with the number of expanded intratumoral alpha and beta TCRs.

This clonotype registers as medium-sized (0.01 to 0.1%) within its sample. The target of this receptor is not known. The sample holds no much larger clone one base away, and base qualities are not on file. The germline V gene specifies SQVTM as CDR1 and ANQGSEA as CDR2. V is pared back by 5 bases and J by 1 base, with 13 bases lying between the germline termini. The CDR3 sequence holds 14 residues, the cysteine and phenylalanine included. Solely the CDR3 DNA is kept, with 42 bases framed from the first base. In light of the paper, this sample's time point label describes: sample taken at primary tumor resection. Samples were obtained from 65 to 90 patients with early-stage, untreated non-small cell lung cancer from the lung TRACERx cohort. Whole RNA extracted from tumor and nontumor lung tissue, or from cryopreserved PBMC samples, was used for TCR sequencing without cell sorting. A patient was chosen for TCR sequencing only when enough RNA was available from at least two tumor regions. Tumor and adjacent nontumor lung specimens were reviewed by a lung pathologist before selection.

The library was obtained by 5' RACE. For sequencing, a NextSeq 500 was employed. The TCR library protocol attached a unique molecular identifier to each TCR cDNA molecule to allow correction of PCR and sequencing errors. The published analysis was carried out like this. TCR identification, UMI-based error correction and CDR3 extraction were all carried out with Decombinator tools. Expanded TCRs were defined as those above a frequency of 2 per 1,000, corresponding to the top 1% of the tumor frequency distribution. Expanded tumor TCRs statistically deemed absent (corrected P<0.05) from at least one tumor region were classed as regional, and all other expanded tumor TCRs were classed as ubiquitous. Renyi diversity was calculated using the R vegan package after each repertoire was subsampled 100 times to 5,000 TCRs. To build CDR3 similarity networks, amino acid triplet string-kernel similarity was used, and CDR3s were connected when their pairwise similarity was above 0.82. Through fastp at Q25 and MiXCR, TCRdb rebuilt clones from the public reads, retaining in-frame beta chains. CDR3 protein sequences are deduplicated, and each keeps its most common genes and DNA. What appears here as the V and J calls and clone size reflects TCRdb's work, not the paper's. The sample records 17,000 or so distinct CDR3 sequences, under 7% of which are singletons. 6.8% of the sample is in the top ten clones.

The V gene is TRBV29-1 and the J gene is TRBJ2-3, with TRBD2 perhaps the D gene, on 6 matching bases. The receptor was derived from a male donor with early-stage non-small cell lung cancer. This sample comprised lung tumor tissue, obtained at surgery. The nucleotide sequence is given as TGCAGCGTTTCACCCTTAGCGGGCACAGATACGCAGTATTTT. Its protein is CSVSPLAGTDTQYF.